Shown below are 15 T cell receptor beta chains from a single sample sequenced in a study of early T cells in non-severe SARS-CoV-2 infection. TCRdb redid the calling of the 5' RACE reads with MiXCR, one entry per CDR3 protein. This sample yields 70,000 or so distinct CDR3 sequences, of which 4% to 6% are seen a single time; roughly 3.6% belongs to the top ten. The input for sequencing was whole blood, taken at baseline. These receptors were taken from an adult who was a healthcare worker with PCR-confirmed SARS-CoV-2 infection or an uninfected control (not recorded which). The donor label of this sample is uncertain.

This clonotype has only a few counts. This chain joins TRBV5-1 and TRBJ2-3; 9 bases align to TRBD2. The CDR3 extends over 14 amino acids. CDR1 is SGHRS, CDR2 YFSETQ, per germline. Germline trimming cut 4 bases from V and 2 bases from J; bases unmatched to any gene: 2. The CDR3 sequence: CASSAGLATDTQYF. For the CDR3, the DNA is TGCGCCAGCAGCGCGGGACTAGCCACAGATACGCAGTATTTT.

This clonotype was recorded many times. This sequence joins TRBV5-4 and TRBJ1-1; D remains ambiguous. Germline V lookup: CDR1 SGHNT, CDR2 YYREEE (reference sequence). The V end lost 0 bases, the J end lost 5 bases, and 11 bases lay between the germline ends. CDR3 length equals 14 residues. The CDR3 coding sequence is TGTGCCAGCAGCTTGGATCGTGGGAATACTGAAGCTTTCTTT. Encoded protein: CASSLDRGNTEAFF.

This clonotype showed up many times. The V and J genes are TRBV6-5 and TRBJ2-2; TRBD1 matches 8 bases. The V gene end was trimmed by 1 base and the J gene end by 1 base; junction bases not matched to a gene: 5. Per germline, CDR1 MNHEY and CDR2 SVGAGI. The CDR3 contains 17 residues. DNA for the CDR3: TGTGCCAGCAGTTACTTCTCCGGGACAGGGAACACCGGGGAGCTGTTTTTT. Its translation is CASSYFSGTGNTGELFF.

V is TRBV6-5 and J is TRBJ2-1, with 11 bases fitting TRBD2. Per the germline V gene, CDR1 is MNHEY and CDR2 is SVGAGI. With V trimmed by 6 bases and J by 7 bases, 5 bases remained unmatched. The CDR3 sequence is 14 residues long. The CDR3 DNA reads as TGTGCCAGCAGCTCACTAGCGGGGGAAAATGAGCAGTTCTTC. It is translated as CASSSLAGENEQFF.

This chain joins TRBV14 and TRBJ2-3, with a weak D call TRBD2 (5 bases). CDR1 is SGHDN, CDR2 FVKESK, per germline. The CDR3 sequence is 14 residues long. V was clipped by 4 bases and J by 8 bases, with 16 bases between them. CDR3 sequence reads: CASSREVLRGTQYF. CDR3 DNA sequence: TGTGCCAGCAGCCGAGAAGTACTACGGGGTACGCAGTATTTT.

Only a few counts were recorded for this clonotype. This sequence joins TRBV4-3 and TRBJ2-5; D is uncertain. Trimming removed 3 bases at V and 1 base at J, with 6 bases between. CDR3 length: 13 residues. From germline, CDR1 is LGHNA and CDR2 YSLEER. This CDR3 is CASSQGPQETQYF. The CDR3 nucleotides read TGCGCCAGCAGCCAGGGCCCCCAAGAGACCCAGTACTTC.

This clonotype was found many times. The rearrangement joins TRBV11-3 to TRBJ2-6, with TRBD2 as a possible D gene (6 bases). In germline, CDR1 is SGHNT, CDR2 YENEEA. V lost 4 bases and J 2 bases, leaving 9 bases between the germline ends. The CDR3 is 15 amino acids. Here the CDR3 reads CASSSGGAGANVLTF. DNA of the CDR3: TGTGCCAGCAGCTCCGGCGGGGCTGGGGCCAACGTCCTGACTTTC.

This clonotype was counted at least ten times. This sequence joins TRBV7-2 and TRBJ2-3; 7 bases are a match to TRBD2. The CDR3 sequence is 13 residues long. Germline V gene data show CDR1 as SGHTA and CDR2 as FQGNSA. V lost 4 bases and J lost 3; bases outside the gene matches: 1. The CDR3 loop is CASSWGGTDTQYF. The DNA of the CDR3 is TGTGCCAGCAGCTGGGGGGGGACAGATACGCAGTATTTT. The variable domain in full, with the rest retrieved from reference TRBV7-2 and TRBJ2-3, is GAGVSQSPSNKVTEKGKDVELRCDPISGHTALYWYRQSLGQGLEFLIYFQGNSAPDKSGLPSDRFSAERTGGSVSTLTIQRTQQEDSAVYLCASSWGGTDTQYFGPGTRLTVL.

This clonotype was seen many times. This chain uses TRBV11-2 with TRBJ2-7; D gene ambiguous. The CDR3 runs 13 residues. Trimming stripped 1 base from V and 3 bases from J, with 7 bases between. Per germline, CDR1 SGHAT and CDR2 FQNNGV. The CDR3, as DNA: TGTGCCAGCAGCTTAGTTCGCGGCTACGAGCAGTACTTC. This encodes CASSLVRGYEQYF.

In its sample, this clonotype was seen many times. V gene TRBV24-1 combines with J gene TRBJ1-2; D not resolved. The CDR3 has 13 amino acids. Germline-derived CDR1 and CDR2 are KGHDR and SFDVKD. Deletions cut 5 bases from V and 4 bases from J, with 10 bases between. The CDR3 nucleotides are TGTGCCACCAGTGGAGGGTTAGGCTATGGCTACACCTTC. Its translation is CATSGGLGYGYTF.

This clonotype occurred many times. The rearrangement links TRBV27 to TRBJ2-7; weak D call: TRBD1 (6 bases). Trimming cost V 6 bases and J 7 bases, with 22 bases left between them. The CDR3 has 15 amino acids. Per the germline V gene, CDR1 is MNHEY and CDR2 is SMNVEV (reference sequence). The CDR3 region is CASSSTLTGHVEQYF. The CDR3 DNA sequence: TGTGCCAGCAGCTCCACCCTGACAGGCCATGTGGAGCAGTACTTC.

The chain has TRBV20-1 and TRBJ2-1; 11 nucleotides agree with TRBD2. Losses at the gene ends were 4 bases for V and 5 bases for J; bases not matched to a gene: 7. Germline V lookup: CDR1 DFQATT, CDR2 SNEGSKA (reference sequence). There are 15 residues in the CDR3. Here the CDR3 reads CSATLASGGNNEQFF. In DNA, the CDR3 is TGCAGTGCTACCCTCGCTAGCGGGGGGAACAATGAGCAGTTCTTC.

Comment on this clonotype: This may stem from a read error, because a much larger clone lies one nucleotide away. The chain uses TRBV6-6 and TRBJ1-1; D is uncertain. Germline V gene lookup returns CDR1 MNHNY and CDR2 SVGAGI (reference sequence). The CDR3 extends over 14 amino acids. V lost 1 base and J lost 4, with 10 bases in between. The CDR3 spells CASSYFTWVTEAFF. The CDR3 DNA follows: TGTGCCAGCAGTTACTTCACGTGGGTCACTGAAGCTTTCTTT.

CDR3 nucleotides: TGTGCCAGCAGCTTGGGGGGATTCGCTGAAGCTTTCTTT. This gives the protein CASSLGGFAEAFF. The chain has TRBV7-8 and TRBJ1-1; D may be TRBD1 (5 bases). Trimming removed 3 bases from V and 6 bases from J, with 11 bases in between. Germline V gene data show CDR1 as SGHVS and CDR2 as FQNEAQ. This CDR3 spans 13 amino acids.

A few counts support this clonotype. CDR3 DNA sequence: TGTGCCAGCAGTCCCTCACATGGGCAGTACTTC. It encodes CASSPSHGQYF. This rearrangement joins TRBV28 to TRBJ2-7, with no clear D. The V gene lost 5 bases and the J gene lost 9 bases, with 11 bases spanning the gap. The CDR3 spans 11 residues. CDR1 is MDHEN and CDR2 is SYDVKM in the germline V gene.